Each of the 7 T cell receptor beta chains below was sequenced from the same sample in a study of read filtering for tumor transcriptome and immune sequencing. From around 440 ng of RNA, a library with molecular barcoded alpha/delta and beta/gamma adaptors was made. MiXCR was run by TCRdb on the reads, yielding one entry per CDR3 protein. The sample records 40,000 to 50,000 distinct CDR3 sequences, around an eighth being singletons. Sequencing used a population of CD138-negative cells sorted from bone marrow. The receptors were gathered from a donor at least 40 years old with multiple myeloma.

This clonotype came up many times. The chain employs TRBV7-9 and TRBJ2-2; TRBD1 might be the D (6 bases). The CDR3 has 15 residues. The germline V gene encodes CDR1 SEHNR and CDR2 FQNEAQ (reference sequence). V gave up 5 bases and J gave up 0 bases, with 10 bases separating them. Here the CDR3 DNA reads TGTGCCAGCAGCCAAGGGACATCGAACACCGGGGAGCTGTTTTTT. This translates into CASSQGTSNTGELFF.

This clonotype showed up many times. The chain combines TRBV20-1 with TRBJ2-7, with TRBD2 identical over 7 bases. The V segment lost 6 bases and the J segment 2 bases; nucleotides outside the gene matches: 10. In germline, CDR1 is DFQATT, CDR2 SNEGSKA (reference sequence). The CDR3 consists of 14 residues. CDR3 amino acids: CSAEMASGTYEQYF. The CDR3 DNA sequence: TGCAGTGCAGAGATGGCTAGCGGCACCTACGAGCAGTACTTC.

This clonotype was observed many times. This chain uses TRBV24-1 with TRBJ2-1, with a possible D match to TRBD1 (6 bases). In germline, CDR1 is KGHDR, CDR2 SFDVKD. This CDR3 has 15 amino acids. The ends were cut back, 7 bases at V and 9 bases at J, with 21 bases in the middle. CDR3: CATSAAAGQRGEQFF. CDR3 DNA sequence: TGTGCCACCAGCGCGGCGGCCGGACAGAGAGGTGAGCAGTTCTTC.

This clonotype has ten or more counts. This chain links TRBV14 with TRBJ2-3, with 9 bases that match TRBD2. With 3 bases clipped from V and 3 bases from J, the junction kept 13 bases outside the gene matches. This CDR3 comprises 18 residues. CDR1 SGHDN and CDR2 FVKESK come from the germline V gene. CDR3 sequence: CASSHQSVLAGFTDTQYF. For the CDR3, the DNA is TGTGCCAGCAGCCACCAGTCCGTTCTAGCGGGATTTACAGATACGCAGTATTTT. The full variable domain, with the rest looked up from reference TRBV14 and TRBJ2-3, is EAGVTQFPSHSVIEKGQTVTLRCDPISGHDNLYWYRRVMGKEIKFLLHFVKESKQDESGMPNNRFLAERTGGTYSTLKVQPAELEDSGVYFCASSHQSVLAGFTDTQYFGPGTRLTVL.

This clonotype was observed many times. J is TRBJ2-1 and V is TRBV5-1; 12 bases line up with TRBD1. Per germline, CDR1 SGHRS and CDR2 YFSETQ. The CDR3 runs 17 residues. Unmatched junction bases numbered 10, after V lost 5 bases and J lost 4 bases. CDR3 residues: CASRDNPGQGAYNEQFF. For the CDR3, the DNA is TGCGCCAGCAGGGACAATCCGGGACAGGGGGCATACAATGAGCAGTTCTTC.

This clonotype was detected ten times or more. The chain recombines TRBV29-1 with TRBJ1-3, with D hard to call. The germline V gene encodes CDR1 SQVTM and CDR2 ANQGSEA. There are 17 residues in the CDR3. Trimming left V 2 bases short and J 0 bases short, with 17 bases between. This chain's CDR3 is CSVEIDVPINSGNTIYF. DNA for the CDR3: TGCAGCGTTGAAATCGACGTTCCCATTAACTCTGGAAACACCATATATTTT.

This clonotype showed up many times. The chain carries TRBV5-1 and TRBJ2-3; 11 bases agree with TRBD2. The CDR3 length is 14 residues. In germline, CDR1 is SGHRS, CDR2 YFSETQ. J lost 4 bases, V lost 8 bases, and 6 bases had no gene match. CDR3 protein: CASQTSGNSDTQYF. CDR3 nucleotide sequence: TGCGCCAGTCAGACTAGCGGGAACTCAGATACGCAGTATTTT. Full variable domain (missing parts from reference TRBV5-1 and TRBJ2-3): KAGVTQTPRYLIKTRGQQVTLSCSPISGHRSVSWYQQTPGQGLQFLFEYFSETQRNKGNFPGRFSGRQFSNSRSEMNVSTLELGDSALYLCASQTSGNSDTQYFGPGTRLTVL.